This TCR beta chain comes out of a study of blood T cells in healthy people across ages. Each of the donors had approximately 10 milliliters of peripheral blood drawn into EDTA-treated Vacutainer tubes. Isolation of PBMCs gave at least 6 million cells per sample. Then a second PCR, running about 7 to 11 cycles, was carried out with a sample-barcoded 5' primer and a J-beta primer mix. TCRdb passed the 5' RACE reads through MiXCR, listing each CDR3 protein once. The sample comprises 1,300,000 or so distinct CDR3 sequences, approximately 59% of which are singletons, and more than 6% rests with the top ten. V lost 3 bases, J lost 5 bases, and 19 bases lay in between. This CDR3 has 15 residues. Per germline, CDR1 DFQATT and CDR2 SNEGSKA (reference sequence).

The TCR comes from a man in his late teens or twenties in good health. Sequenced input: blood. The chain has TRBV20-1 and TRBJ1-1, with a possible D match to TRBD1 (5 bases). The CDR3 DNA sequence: TGCAGTGCTAGTAGGGACGGGGGGATGTCTACTGAAGCTTTCTTT. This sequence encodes CSASRDGGMSTEAFF.